This entry features one T cell receptor beta chain sequence. What antigen it recognizes has not been identified. No base quality information exists; no much larger clone differs at one position. This specimen belongs to a study of blood T cell repertoires in COVID-19 (dated by TCRdb to the early 2020s). About the investigation overall: Samples from collaborators originated in the United States, Italy and Spain and spanned both the acute and convalescent phases of COVID-19. The sample metadata nearly always contained a de-identified subject ID, COVID-19 status, age in years and sex. Where available, HLA class I and class II types were taken from metadata supplied by the sample provider and were not determined by assay-based typing. The samples were drawn from two sources: the first 160 participants of the ongoing ImmuneRACE study, and 1,200 or so subjects contributed by 6 global collaborators. The repertoires were made available in a free public database intended to serve as a resource for research on the immune response to SARS-CoV-2. The prospective study material was composed of cDNA or gDNA derived from T cells, B-cell-depleted T cells, or PBMCs. Subjects who had been exposed to COVID-19, were actively infected with it, or had recovered from it provided the deeply sampled blood TCRbeta repertoires that made up the dataset. Paper-wide results and their limitations: Clinical and demographic metadata were provided uncurated, with the amount varying by source and participant.

Unmatched junction bases come to 7, with V trimmed by 10 bases and J by 2 bases. From a lookup of the germline V gene, CDR1 and CDR2 are SNHLY and FYNNEI. The CDR3 runs 14 residues from the cysteine to the phenylalanine. The kept DNA is CDR3 alone, 42 bases in frame from the first base. Participants in the prospective study were enrolled through a virtual design, were aged about 18 to 90 years, and lived in roughly 24 United States geographic areas. Cohort assignment in the prospective study relied on participant-reported clinical history from a screening survey and a study questionnaire. Mobile phlebotomists in the prospective study collected whole blood, serum and a nasopharyngeal or oropharyngeal swab from every participant. Over a roughly two-month period, participants in the prospective study had the option of providing additional blood draws and questionnaires. Blood samples from the prospective study were shipped frozen or at room temperature prior to DNA extraction.

TCRbeta CDR3 regions were amplified from genomic DNA by means of the immunoSEQ Assay, a bias-controlled multiplex PCR. Under the source paper's analysis protocol: The number of nucleated cells in each sample was estimated from the amplification of reference gene primers within the assay. To quantify the absolute abundance of each unique TCRbeta CDR3 rearrangement, sequence reads were collapsed and filtered. Productive Simpson clonality was computed per sample as the square root of Simpson's diversity index over productive rearrangements. Imported from immuneACCESS, the table was reduced by TCRdb to in-frame sequences with V and J called. These copies leave out some clones; in studies compared against another copy, an unresolved V gene accounts for under half, and the cause of the remainder is not known. V and J calls and clone size follow that table, whereas D and trimming were derived from the DNA. The table for this sample lists under 200,000 clones; about 83% of them were counted only once. Of the sample, 4.5% to 7% is held by the ten largest clones.

The sequence came from a middle-aged man with acute COVID-19. The receptor chain draws on TRBV2 and TRBJ2-1; 8 bases in the junction line up with TRBD2. The sample consisted of PBMCs or T cells enriched from blood (not recorded which). The bases read TGTGCCACCCATAGCGGGGCGACCTACAATGAGCAGTTCTTC. This is translated as CATHSGATYNEQFF.